This TCR beta chain was recovered during a study of PD-1 blockade in classical Hodgkin lymphoma. Profiled with immunoSEQ multiplex PCR; TCRdb holds only in-frame clones, not every one. In the table there are tens of thousands of clones, around 90% of which are singletons. Study findings and constraints: Diversity similar to that of newly diagnosed patients was seen at baseline in complete responders. According to reports, newly diagnosed patients had lower baseline TCR diversity than healthy donors, and relapsed/refractory patients had lower baseline TCR diversity still.

Time point described: cycle 4 day 1 (C4D1), after 6 weeks of nivolumab. Every patient was affected by relapse after autologous stem cell transplantation, while exposure to brentuximab vedotin was not uniform. A note on this clone: What it binds is not known.

The CDR3 length is 14 residues. Trimming removed 11 bases at V and 2 bases at J, with 16 bases between. Germline CDR1 reads MNHEY; CDR2 reads SVGAGI. The sequencing used peripheral blood mononuclear cells (PBMCs), collected before the fourth cycle of nivolumab. This chain links TRBV6-5 with TRBJ1-5; D is perhaps TRBD1 (5 bases). The TCR comes from a human donor with classical Hodgkin lymphoma. This chain's CDR3 is CARGVGPCNQPQHF. The CDR3 DNA is TGTGCCCGGGGCGTAGGTCCCTGCAATCAGCCCCAGCATTTT.